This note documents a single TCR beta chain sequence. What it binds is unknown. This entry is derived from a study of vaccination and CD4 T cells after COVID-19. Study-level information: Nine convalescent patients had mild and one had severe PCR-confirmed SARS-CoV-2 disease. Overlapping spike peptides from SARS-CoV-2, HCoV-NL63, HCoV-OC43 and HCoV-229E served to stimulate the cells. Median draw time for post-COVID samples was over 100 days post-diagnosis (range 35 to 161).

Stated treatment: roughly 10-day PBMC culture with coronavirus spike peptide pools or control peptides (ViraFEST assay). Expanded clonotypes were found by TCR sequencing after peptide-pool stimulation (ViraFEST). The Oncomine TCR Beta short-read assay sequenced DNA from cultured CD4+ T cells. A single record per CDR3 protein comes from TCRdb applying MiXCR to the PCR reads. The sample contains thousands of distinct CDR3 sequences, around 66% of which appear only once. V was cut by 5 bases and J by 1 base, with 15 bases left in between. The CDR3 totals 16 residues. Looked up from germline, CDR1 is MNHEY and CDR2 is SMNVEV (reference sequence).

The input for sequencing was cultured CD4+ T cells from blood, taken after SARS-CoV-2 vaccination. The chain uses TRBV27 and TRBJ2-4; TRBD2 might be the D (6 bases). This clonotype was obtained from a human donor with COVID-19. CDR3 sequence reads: CASSGGWGSAKNIQYF. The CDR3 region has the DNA TGTGCCAGCAGTGGAGGGTGGGGCTCGGCCAAAAACATTCAGTACTTC.